This passage covers 24 T cell receptor beta chains from one sample sequenced in a study of shared clonotypes between healthy human individuals. Here immunoSEQ multiplex PCR was the method, and the copy in TCRdb shows in-frame clones only, minus some. The sample records 1.6 million or so clones, approximately 98.5% being singletons. The specimen sequenced was naive CD4+ T cells sorted from blood. Stated subset: CD45RA+ positively selected. These receptors originate from a man aged 30 to 45 in good health.

The V call is TRBV18, the J call TRBJ2-1; TRBD1 agrees at 11 bases. The CDR3 spans 18 residues. Germline CDR1 reads KGHSH; CDR2 reads LQKENI. Trimming took 1 base from V and 4 from J; bases not matched to a gene: 9. CDR3 protein: CASSPLGQRDRGYNEQFF. CDR3 in DNA: TGTGCCAGCTCACCACTGGGGCAGAGGGACAGGGGGTACAATGAGCAGTTCTTC.

The V gene is TRBV30, the J gene TRBJ2-3; D is possibly TRBD2 (6 bases). Germline V gives CDR1 GTSNPN, CDR2 SVGIG (reference sequence). CDR3 length: 12 residues. Trimming removed 4 bases at V and 3 bases at J, with 8 bases between. The DNA for the CDR3 is TGTGCCTGGACGGGAGTAACAGATACGCAGTATTTT. Its translation: CAWTGVTDTQYF. The entire variable domain, with the rest obtained from reference TRBV30 and TRBJ2-3, is as follows: SQTIHQWPATLVQPVGSPLSLECTVEGTSNPNLYWYRQAAGRGLQLLFYSVGIGQISSEVPQNLSASRPQDRQFILSSKKLLLSDSGFYLCAWTGVTDTQYFGPGTRLTVL.

V usage is TRBV5-6 and J usage is TRBJ1-1; D not resolved. Trimming took off 1 base at V and 3 bases at J, with 16 bases between the two ends. The CDR3 runs 16 residues. CDR1 is SGHDT, CDR2 YYEEEE, per germline. The CDR3 here is CASSLFGEPLDTEAFF. CDR3 DNA sequence: TGTGCCAGCAGCTTGTTCGGAGAGCCCCTAGACACTGAAGCTTTCTTT.

The V call is TRBV11-2, the J call TRBJ2-3, with 9 bases that match TRBD2. Trimming at V came to 5 bases and at J to 4 bases, leaving 10 bases not matched to a gene. This CDR3 is 16 amino acids long. The germline V gene has CDR1 SGHAT and CDR2 FQNNGV. CDR3 loop: CASSLQFSGSADTQYF. As DNA, the CDR3 is TGTGCCAGCAGCCTCCAGTTTAGCGGGAGTGCAGATACGCAGTATTTT.

The rearrangement uses TRBV2 and TRBJ1-2; D gene unclear. V was cut by 5 bases and J by 4 bases, with 14 bases left in between. Germline V gene lookup returns CDR1 SNHLY and CDR2 FYNNEI. The CDR3 is made up of 14 amino acids. The CDR3 bases are TGTGCCAGCAGTCCCCCCCGGTCCCGCTATGGCTACACCTTC. It codes for CASSPPRSRYGYTF.

This clone is a singleton in its sample. This sequence joins TRBV28 and TRBJ2-5; 9 bases align to TRBD1. V shed 5 bases, J shed 5 bases, and the junction held 12 bases outside the gene matches. Germline V CDR1 and CDR2: MDHEN, SYDVKM. This CDR3 contains 16 residues. The CDR3 nucleotides are TGTGCCAGCAGTCTATCCGGGACAGGGTTGGAGGAGACCCAGTACTTC. Its protein product is CASSLSGTGLEETQYF. The full variable domain, in which reference TRBV28 and TRBJ2-5 provide the parts outside the CDR3, is DVKVTQSSRYLVKRTGEKVFLECVQDMDHENMFWYRQDPGLGLRLIYFSYDVKMKEKGDIPEGYSVSREKKERFSLILESASTNQTSMYLCASSLSGTGLEETQYFGPGTRLLVL.

The chain joins TRBV5-1 to TRBJ2-3; D gene ambiguous. CDR3 size: 12 residues. Germline assignment: CDR1 SGHRS and CDR2 YFSETQ. V was clipped by 7 bases and J by 1 base, with 7 bases between them. The CDR3 DNA reads as TGCGCCAGCGCTGAACGCACAGATACGCAGTATTTT. Protein: CASAERTDTQYF. Combining the CDR3 with reference TRBV5-1 and TRBJ2-3 gives the whole variable domain KAGVTQTPRYLIKTRGQQVTLSCSPISGHRSVSWYQQTPGQGLQFLFEYFSETQRNKGNFPGRFSGRQFSNSRSEMNVSTLELGDSALYLCASAERTDTQYFGPGTRLTVL.

J is TRBJ1-5 and V is TRBV19; weak D call: TRBD1 (6 bases). The CDR3 is 14 amino acids. Trimming stripped 4 bases from V and 0 bases from J, with 7 bases between. CDR1 is LNHDA, CDR2 SQIVND, per germline (reference sequence). The CDR3 here is CASSRGASNQPQHF. CDR3 in DNA: TGTGCCAGTAGTAGGGGGGCTAGCAATCAGCCCCAGCATTTT. Supplemented by reference TRBV19 and TRBJ1-5, the full variable domain reads DGGITQSPKYLFRKEGQNVTLSCEQNLNHDAMYWYRQDPGQGLRLIYYSQIVNDFQKGDIAEGYSVSREKKESFPLTVTSAQKNPTAFYLCASSRGASNQPQHFGDGTRLSIL.

The chain joins TRBV9 to TRBJ1-3; the match to TRBD1 covers 7 bases. CDR1 is SGDLS and CDR2 is YYNGEE in the germline V gene. This CDR3 spans 18 amino acids. The junction had 16 bases not matched to a gene; V was cut back by 0 bases and J by 7 bases. CDR3 bases: TGTGCCAGCAGCGTAGGGGGCCCCCTGCAGGGGGGATCCAACACCATATATTTT. Its protein product is CASSVGGPLQGGSNTIYF.

The rearrangement joins TRBV15 to TRBJ2-2, with D perhaps TRBD2 (6 bases). The CDR3 is 14 amino acids. The germline V gene has CDR1 LNHNV and CDR2 YYDKDF (reference sequence). V lost 1 base to trimming and J lost 6 bases, with 9 bases between them. The CDR3 loop reads CATSRVSGAGELFF. The CDR3 DNA is TGTGCCACCAGCAGAGTTTCGGGGGCCGGGGAGCTGTTTTTT.

The CDR3 sequence: CASRGKQEHF. Here the CDR3 DNA reads TGTGCCAGCAGGGGGAAACAAGAGCATTTT. The V call is TRBV2, the J call TRBJ1-5, with D hard to call. This CDR3 comprises 10 residues. CDR1 and CDR2 (germline): SNHLY, FYNNEI. V was cut by 6 bases and J by 14 bases, with 11 bases left in between.

This chain joins TRBV28 and TRBJ2-1; TRBD2 agrees at 16 bases. Losses at the gene ends were 3 bases for V and 0 bases for J; bases not matched to a gene: 5. This CDR3 has 19 residues. In germline, CDR1 is MDHEN, CDR2 SYDVKM. The CDR3 DNA sequence: TGTGCCAGCAGTTTCCCCGGGACTAGCGGGAGGGGCTCCTACAATGAGCAGTTCTTC. This translates into CASSFPGTSGRGSYNEQFF.

The chain has TRBV28 and TRBJ2-1, with 9 bases identical to TRBD2. With 1 base clipped from V and 4 bases from J, the junction kept 5 bases outside the gene matches. This CDR3 has 16 amino acids. The germline V gene has CDR1 MDHEN and CDR2 SYDVKM. CDR3 sequence reads: CASSLSASGVYNEQFF. The CDR3 bases are TGTGCCAGCAGTTTATCGGCTAGCGGGGTATACAATGAGCAGTTCTTC.

This sequence joins TRBV7-8 and TRBJ1-1; maybe TRBD1 (5 bases). The CDR3 totals 15 residues. V was pared by 4 bases and J by 1 base, with 13 bases between. Per the germline V gene, CDR1 is SGHVS and CDR2 is FQNEAQ. The CDR3 coding sequence is TGTGCCAGCAGCTCTCCACGCGGGGGGAACACTGAAGCTTTCTTT. Translated: CASSSPRGGNTEAFF.

The J gene is TRBJ2-7, the V gene TRBV5-6; TRBD2 matches at 13 bases. The germline CDR1 and CDR2 sequences are SGHDT and YYEEEE. This CDR3 spans 14 amino acids. V was clipped by 2 bases and J by 4 bases; unmatched bases: 0. The CDR3 reads CASSLLAGGYEQYF. The CDR3 bases are TGTGCCAGCAGCTTACTAGCGGGAGGGTACGAGCAGTACTTC.

V gene TRBV6-1 combines with J gene TRBJ2-1, with D tentatively TRBD2 (5 bases). Germline CDR1 reads MNHNS; CDR2 reads SASEGT. The length of the CDR3 is 14 residues. The V gene lost 4 bases and the J gene lost 3 bases, with 10 bases spanning the gap. The CDR3 loop reads CASSGQDFYNEQFF. Here the CDR3 DNA reads TGTGCCAGCAGTGGCCAGGACTTCTACAATGAGCAGTTCTTC.

The chain carries TRBV19 and TRBJ2-6; D is unresolved. CDR3 length equals 16 residues. Trimming removed 5 bases from V and 2 bases from J, with 13 bases in between. Germline-derived CDR1 and CDR2 are LNHDA and SQIVND (reference sequence). CDR3: CASSFLGLAGANVLTF. The CDR3 coding sequence is TGTGCCAGTAGTTTTTTAGGTTTAGCTGGGGCCAACGTCCTGACTTTC.

This chain joins TRBV5-1 and TRBJ2-2, with unresolved D. CDR1 and CDR2 (germline): SGHRS, YFSETQ. Trimming cost V 0 bases and J 7 bases, with 10 bases left between them. This CDR3 contains 14 residues. DNA for the CDR3: TGCGCCAGCAGCTTGGGGCCACCCGACGGGGAGCTGTTTTTT. It codes for CASSLGPPDGELFF. Full variable domain (rest looked up from reference TRBV5-1 and TRBJ2-2): KAGVTQTPRYLIKTRGQQVTLSCSPISGHRSVSWYQQTPGQGLQFLFEYFSETQRNKGNFPGRFSGRQFSNSRSEMNVSTLELGDSALYLCASSLGPPDGELFFGEGSRLTVL.

This chain connects TRBV9 to TRBJ2-1, with TRBD2 matching 12 bases. Trimming at V came to 2 bases and at J to 6 bases, leaving 6 bases not matched to a gene. CDR3 length: 16 residues. CDR1 and CDR2 (germline): SGDLS, YYNGEE. CDR3 bases: TGTGCCAGCAGCGTGGACACTAGCGGGAGGAGCAATGAGCAGTTCTTC. This translates into CASSVDTSGRSNEQFF.

The V and J genes are TRBV5-1 and TRBJ2-3, with 10 bases identical to TRBD2. In germline, CDR1 is SGHRS, CDR2 YFSETQ. CDR3 length: 15 amino acids. V lost 1 base to trimming and J lost 4 bases; unmatched junction nucleotides: 3. In DNA form, the CDR3 reads TGCGCCAGCAGCTTGAGCGGGAGGGGCGCAGATACGCAGTATTTT. Encoded protein: CASSLSGRGADTQYF.

As regards this clone: Other DNA sequences in the same sample also yield this CDR3. The V gene is TRBV19, the J gene TRBJ2-3; 7 nucleotides match TRBD1. Trimming at V came to 1 base and at J to 4 bases, leaving 5 bases not matched to a gene. Germline CDR1 reads LNHDA; CDR2 reads SQIVND (reference sequence). This CDR3 spans 15 amino acids. DNA of the CDR3: TGTGCCAGTAGTATAGGGAGAACAGGGGCAGATACGCAGTATTTT. It yields the protein CASSIGRTGADTQYF.

The rearrangement joins TRBV7-9 to TRBJ2-2; 11 bases agree with TRBD2. The V and J ends lost 5 bases and 1 base, in that order; junction bases with no gene match: 3. Germline CDR1 reads SEHNR; CDR2 reads FQNEAQ (reference sequence). This CDR3 spans 16 amino acids. CDR3 amino acids: CASSQGTSGNTGELFF. The CDR3 nucleotides read TGTGCCAGCAGCCAGGGGACTAGCGGGAACACCGGGGAGCTGTTTTTT.

This chain joins TRBV5-5 and TRBJ2-7; D call uncertain. V gave up 0 bases and J gave up 3 bases, with 7 bases separating them. The CDR3 runs 13 residues. CDR1 and CDR2 (germline): SGHKS, YYEKEE (reference sequence). The CDR3 protein is CASSLGVFYEQYF. The CDR3 coding sequence is TGTGCCAGCAGCTTGGGGGTATTCTACGAGCAGTACTTC. Full variable domain (remainder filled in from reference TRBV5-5 and TRBJ2-7): DAGVTQSPTHLIKTRGQQVTLRCSPISGHKSVSWYQQVLGQGPQFIFQYYEKEERGRGNFPDRFSARQFPNYSSELNVNALLLGDSALYLCASSLGVFYEQYFGPGTRLTVT.

V and J are TRBV5-6 and TRBJ1-4; D is undetermined. V was cut by 1 base and J by 6 bases, with 7 bases left in between. The CDR3 length is 13 residues. CDR1 and CDR2 from the germline V gene are SGHDT and YYEEEE. The CDR3 DNA reads TGTGCCAGCAGCTTGCCAGCCGATGAAAAACTGTTTTTT. The encoded protein is CASSLPADEKLFF.